Following are 19 T cell receptor beta chains from one sample sequenced in a study of shared clonotypes between healthy human individuals. Data came from immunoSEQ multiplex PCR; TCRdb stores just in-frame clones and leaves some out. The profile shows about 1.1 million clones, 75% to 80% of them singletons. Sequences were obtained from memory CD4+ T cells from PBMCs. Specified subset: CD45RA-negative fraction. Source of these receptors: a man aged 18 to 29 in good health. Some clones in this sample may be carry-over from other donors' samples.

The chain is built from TRBV30 and TRBJ1-4; 9 bases are a match to TRBD1. V lost 2 bases, J lost 5 bases, and 3 bases stayed unmatched. The CDR3 runs to 14 residues. Per the germline V gene, CDR1 is GTSNPN and CDR2 is SVGIG (reference sequence). Here the CDR3 reads CAWSSGTGNEKLFF. CDR3 sequence (DNA): TGTGCCTGGAGTTCCGGGACAGGGAATGAAAAACTGTTTTTT.

This clone was observed a handful of times. This sample includes further DNA sequences coding for the same CDR3. The rearrangement joins TRBV5-1 to TRBJ1-5; D is unresolved. The CDR3 runs to 15 residues. The germline V and J ends were trimmed by 0 bases and 1 base, with 8 bases remaining between them. The germline gives CDR1 SGHRS, CDR2 YFSETQ. The CDR3 protein is CASSLEGISNQPQHF. CDR3 bases: TGCGCCAGCAGCTTGGAAGGAATCAGCAATCAGCCCCAGCATTTT.

The chain is built from TRBV28 and TRBJ2-5, with D perhaps matching TRBD1 or TRBD2 (5 bases each). This CDR3 region has 14 residues. Germline V lookup: CDR1 MDHEN, CDR2 SYDVKM. Between the trimmed V and J ends, which lost 7 bases and 9 bases, there was a span of 21 bases. CDR3 sequence: CASTLSRRLGPQYF. The DNA for the CDR3 is TGTGCCAGCACCCTTTCACGTCGGCTGGGACCCCAGTACTTC.

Comments on this clone: This may arise from a read error, as a much more abundant clone is one base away. Other DNA sequences within the sample encode an identical CDR3. V is TRBV29-1 and J is TRBJ2-7; D may correspond to TRBD1 or TRBD2 (5 bases each). Germline CDR1 reads SQVTM; CDR2 reads ANQGSEA. The length of the CDR3 is 13 residues. The germline V and J ends were trimmed by 4 bases and 0 bases, with 10 bases remaining between them. CDR3 protein: CSVGGGGSYEQYF. CDR3 bases: TGCAGCGTTGGAGGTGGGGGCTCCTACGAGCAGTACTTC.

This chain joins TRBV5-1 and TRBJ2-7, with D tentatively TRBD1 (7 bases). V was shortened by 3 bases and J by 2 bases, with 12 bases between the two germline ends. The germline V gene has CDR1 SGHRS and CDR2 YFSETQ. The CDR3 covers 14 residues. CDR3 region: CASSWGDRTYEQYF. In nucleotides, the CDR3 is TGCGCCAGCAGCTGGGGGGACAGAACCTACGAGCAGTACTTC.

The rearrangement links TRBV10-3 to TRBJ2-6, with D possibly being TRBD1 (6 bases). V lost 5 bases and J 0 bases, leaving 14 bases between the germline ends. Germline CDR1 is ENHRY and CDR2 is SYGVKD. The CDR3 has 17 residues. The CDR3 DNA reads as TGTGCCATCAGTAAAGAGGCAGGGGTCTCTGGGGCCAACGTCCTGACTTTC. Amino acid sequence: CAISKEAGVSGANVLTF.

The chain links TRBV5-6 to TRBJ1-2, with D unresolved. Trimming took 2 bases from V and 2 from J, leaving 7 bases between them. The CDR3 loop spans 13 amino acids. Germline V lookup: CDR1 SGHDT, CDR2 YYEEEE. The CDR3 DNA reads as TGTGCCAGCAGCTTCAGTAACAACTATGGCTACACCTTC. It codes for CASSFSNNYGYTF.

This chain joins TRBV7-9 and TRBJ2-1, with D unclear. V lost 4 bases and J lost 6, with 13 bases in between. The CDR3 contains 14 residues. Germline V gene sequence: CDR1 SEHNR, CDR2 FQNEAQ (reference sequence). This chain's CDR3 is CASSSIKKGNEQFF. CDR3 coding DNA: TGTGCCAGCAGCTCTATAAAAAAGGGCAATGAGCAGTTCTTC.

The chain uses TRBV18 and TRBJ2-2; D possibly corresponds to TRBD2 (6 bases). The CDR3 runs to 15 residues. Trimming took 2 bases from V and 3 from J, leaving 10 bases between them. The germline V gene has CDR1 KGHSH and CDR2 LQKENI. CDR3 sequence: CASSPGGGDTGELFF. The DNA of the CDR3 is TGTGCCAGCTCACCAGGGGGAGGTGACACCGGGGAGCTGTTTTTT.

The sample holds a few counts of this clone. The chain couples TRBV9 to TRBJ2-7; D is unresolved. V was trimmed by 3 bases and J by 3 bases, leaving 16 bases between them. Germline V CDR1 and CDR2: SGDLS, YYNGEE. The CDR3 length is 15 residues. The CDR3 coding sequence is TGTGCCAGCAGCGGATCGGCTAGACTGGGCTACGAGCAGTACTTC. This encodes CASSGSARLGYEQYF.

The rearrangement links TRBV5-1 to TRBJ2-1; TRBD2 matches at 9 bases. The germline V gene has CDR1 SGHRS and CDR2 YFSETQ. The CDR3 is 16 amino acids. V shed 4 bases, J shed 9 bases, and the junction held 14 bases outside the gene matches. CDR3 DNA sequence: TGCGCCAGCAGCCTCCCGGCGGGCGGGAGGGCCGGTGAGCAGTTCTTC. Its protein is CASSLPAGGRAGEQFF.

The chain is built from TRBV19 and TRBJ1-3, with D unclear. The CDR3 length is 15 residues. The V end was cut by 5 bases, the J end by 2 bases, with 13 bases between. The germline CDR1 and CDR2 sequences are LNHDA and SQIVND (reference sequence). CDR3 loop: CASSYIGDAGNTIYF. For the CDR3, the DNA is TGTGCCAGTAGTTATATAGGAGACGCTGGAAACACCATATATTTT.

V gene TRBV5-1 combines with J gene TRBJ1-4; unclear D gene. The CDR3 has 14 residues. CDR1 is SGHRS and CDR2 is YFSETQ in the germline V gene. V was cut by 4 bases and J by 2 bases, with 9 bases left in between. The CDR3 spells CASSITGTNEKLFF. CDR3 nucleotide sequence: TGCGCCAGCAGCATTACCGGGACTAATGAAAAACTGTTTTTT.

The gene calls are TRBV4-1 and TRBJ1-4; maybe TRBD1 (5 bases). Trimming cost V 3 bases and J 8 bases, with 19 bases left between them. Germline V gene sequence: CDR1 MGHRA, CDR2 YSYEKL. The CDR3 contains 16 residues. The CDR3 reads CASSQDSGTPGEKLFF. The CDR3 DNA reads as TGCGCCAGCAGCCAGGATTCCGGGACTCCGGGGGAAAAACTGTTTTTT.

V is TRBV10-3 and J is TRBJ2-7; TRBD1 matches at 9 bases. After removal of 0 bases from V and 6 bases from J, the junction contained 3 bases not matched to a gene. Looked up from germline, CDR1 is ENHRY and CDR2 is SYGVKD. The CDR3 has 14 residues. In DNA, the CDR3 is TGTGCCATCAGTGAGTCCGGACAGGGGACCGAGCAGTACTTC. Protein product: CAISESGQGTEQYF.

The chain carries TRBV5-1 and TRBJ1-4; 7 bases map to TRBD1. Germline V gives CDR1 SGHRS, CDR2 YFSETQ. CDR3 length: 15 amino acids. V shed 4 bases and J 7 bases; nucleotides not matched to a gene: 10. CDR3 sequence: CASSPYRGQGEKLFF. The CDR3 DNA reads TGCGCCAGCAGCCCATACAGGGGCCAAGGTGAAAAACTGTTTTTT.

V and J are TRBV6-8 and TRBJ1-5; TRBD1 aligns across 10 bases. Germline CDR1 is MNHGY and CDR2 is SAAAGT. Trimming removed 0 bases from V and 4 bases from J; junction bases left unmatched: 6. The CDR3 sequence is 17 residues long. CDR3 residues: CASSYSIRTGGNQPQHF. CDR3 nucleotides: TGTGCCAGCAGTTACTCGATCAGGACAGGGGGGAATCAGCCCCAGCATTTT.

The chain recombines TRBV6-1 with TRBJ1-4, with TRBD1 matching 7 bases. V lost 4 bases and J lost 5; bases outside the gene matches: 10. This CDR3 is 16 amino acids long. Germline V gene data show CDR1 as MNHNS and CDR2 as SASEGT. The CDR3 is CASSVFPGQRNEKLFF. CDR3 bases: TGTGCCAGCAGTGTCTTCCCGGGACAGAGAAATGAAAAACTGTTTTTT.

In regard to this clone: Within the sample, other DNA sequences also encode this same CDR3. V and J are TRBV28 and TRBJ1-5; 9 positions agree with TRBD1. This CDR3 is built from 14 residues. J gave up 0 bases and V 9 bases, and 3 bases lay outside the gene matches. Germline assignment: CDR1 MDHEN and CDR2 SYDVKM. The CDR3 region is CASLTGGSNQPQHF. The CDR3 DNA sequence: TGTGCCAGTCTGACAGGGGGTAGCAATCAGCCCCAGCATTTT.